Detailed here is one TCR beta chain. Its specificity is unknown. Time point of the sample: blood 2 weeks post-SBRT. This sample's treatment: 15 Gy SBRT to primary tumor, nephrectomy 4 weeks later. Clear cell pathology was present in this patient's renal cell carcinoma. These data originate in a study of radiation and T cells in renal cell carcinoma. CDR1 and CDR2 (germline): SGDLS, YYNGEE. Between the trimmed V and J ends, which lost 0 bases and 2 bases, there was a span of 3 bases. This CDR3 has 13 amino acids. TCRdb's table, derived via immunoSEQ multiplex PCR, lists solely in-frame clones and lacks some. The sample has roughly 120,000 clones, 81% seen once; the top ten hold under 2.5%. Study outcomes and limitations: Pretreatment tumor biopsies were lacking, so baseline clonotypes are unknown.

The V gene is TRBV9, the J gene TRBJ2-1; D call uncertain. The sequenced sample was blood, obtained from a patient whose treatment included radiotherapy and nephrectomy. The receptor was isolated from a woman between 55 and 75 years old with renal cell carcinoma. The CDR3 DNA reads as TGTGCCAGCAGCGTAGAGGCCTACAATGAGCAGTTCTTC. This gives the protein CASSVEAYNEQFF.